This T cell receptor (beta chain) was captured by sequencing in a study of identifying expanded T cells in peripheral blood. Sequencing was performed with immunoSEQ multiplex PCR; in TCRdb, only in-frame clones are kept and a portion is missing. The profile shows 85,000 to 120,000 clones, approximately 88% of them singletons. Only a few counts were recorded for this clone. The source of this sequence is a person aged 18 to 75 in good health. Sequenced input: blood.

CDR3 DNA: TGCGCCAGCTCCCTGGGGGAGGGCAACACCGGGGAGCTGTTTTTT. Encoded protein: CASSLGEGNTGELFF. This chain links TRBV4-1 with TRBJ2-2, with 7 bases fitting TRBD2. Germline assignment: CDR1 MGHRA and CDR2 YSYEKL. V was pared by 8 bases and J by 2 bases, with 8 bases of the junction left unmatched. The CDR3 has 15 amino acids.